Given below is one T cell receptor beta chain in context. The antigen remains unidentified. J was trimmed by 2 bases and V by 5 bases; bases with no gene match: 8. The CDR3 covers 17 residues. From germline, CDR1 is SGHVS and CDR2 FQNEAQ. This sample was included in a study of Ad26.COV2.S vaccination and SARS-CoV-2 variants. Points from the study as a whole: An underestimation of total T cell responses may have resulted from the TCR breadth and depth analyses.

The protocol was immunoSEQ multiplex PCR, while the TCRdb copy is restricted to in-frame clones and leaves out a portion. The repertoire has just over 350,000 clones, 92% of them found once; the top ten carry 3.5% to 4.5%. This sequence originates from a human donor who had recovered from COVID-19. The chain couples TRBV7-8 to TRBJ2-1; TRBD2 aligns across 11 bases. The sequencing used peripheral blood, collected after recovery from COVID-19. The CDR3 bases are TGTGCCAGCAGCATCAATAGCGGGGGGGCCCCCTACAATGAGCAGTTCTTC. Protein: CASSINSGGAPYNEQFF.